The rows below give T cell receptor beta chains drawn from one sample of a study of human T cells and chemical hapten exposure. Via MiXCR, TCRdb re-called the RACE reads, giving one row per CDR3 protein. The table has 85,000 or so distinct CDR3 sequences, roughly 10% seen once; the top ten hold 1.5% to 2%. Sequenced here: whole blood, sampled in connection with sensitization to the hapten diphenylcyclopropenone (DPC). These receptors were obtained from a man aged 18 to 29 with alopecia areata. Some clones in this sample may be carry-over from other donors' samples. Both conserved end residues are part of each CDR3. Each record gives: J gene, D gene, V gene, clone size, CDR3 DNA, CDR3 protein. The D gene is left open where the match is weak. Only some rows state a clone size, as once, few, many or a class for expanded clones.

TRBJ2-5	TRBD1	TRBV20-1	few	TGCAGTGCTGTGACAGGGCTATCAGGAGAGACCCAGTACTTC	CSAVTGLSGETQYF
TRBJ1-6	.	TRBV7-2	.	TGTGCCAGCAGCACCCAGGTCGTGAACTTAGGATTGCCACCCCTCCACTTT	CASSTQVVNLGLPPLHF
TRBJ2-6	.	TRBV6-5	.	TGTGCCAGCAGTCCCTGGCGAGCGCGCGGCTCTGGGGCCAACGTCCTGACTTTC	CASSPWRARGSGANVLTF
TRBJ1-5	TRBD1	TRBV12-3/TRBV12-4	.	TGTGCCAGCAGCGCCCGGGACAGCTATCGGGGTCAGCCCCAGCATTTT	CASSARDSYRGQPQHF
TRBJ1-5	.	TRBV10-1	many	TGCGCCAGCAGCCCGATGGAACAGGGAGGACTTAGCAATCAGCCCCAGCATTTT	CASSPMEQGGLSNQPQHF
TRBJ2-1	.	TRBV7-6	.	TGTGCCAGCAGCGGGGGACATCGGTTCTCCTACAATGAGCAGTTCTTC	CASSGGHRFSYNEQFF
TRBJ2-1	.	TRBV3-1	few	TGTGCCAGCAGCCGGGGGAGTTACAATGAGCAGTTCTTC	CASSRGSYNEQFF
TRBJ1-1	TRBD1	TRBV9	few	TGTGCCAGCAGCCCCCATTTGGGACAGGGAGGGTCTGAAGCTTTCTTT	CASSPHLGQGGSEAFF
TRBJ1-1	.	TRBV3-1	many	TGTGCCAGCAGCCAAGGGCACGCTGAAGCTTTCTTT	CASSQGHAEAFF
TRBJ1-1	TRBD1	TRBV11-1	.	TGTGCCAGCAGCCTAGGGACAGGAAGCACTGAAGCTTTCTTT	CASSLGTGSTEAFF
TRBJ2-2	.	TRBV14	few	TGTGCCAGCAGGGCGCCGGGGACCGGGGAGCTGTTTTTT	CASRAPGTGELFF
TRBJ1-6	.	TRBV6-2/TRBV6-3	many	TGTGCCAGCATGGATGAGAATATTTTAACCCTCCACTTT	CASMDENILTLHF
TRBJ1-6	.	TRBV7-2	many	TGTGCCAGCAGCGCCAGGACAGCGATCTATAATTCACCCCTCCACTTT	CASSARTAIYNSPLHF
TRBJ2-3	.	TRBV9	.	TGTGCCAGCAGCGCCAGACGGGAGCCAGATACGCAGTATTTT	CASSARREPDTQYF
TRBJ1-2	.	TRBV20-1	.	TGCAGTGCTAGCGCTAACTATGGCTACACCTTC	CSASANYGYTF
TRBJ1-6	.	TRBV7-3	many	TGTGCCAGCAGCTTGGGGCAGTCACTCTATTCACCCCTCCACTTT	CASSLGQSLYSPLHF
TRBJ1-1	.	TRBV29-1	once	TGCAGCGCACAGGGGAACACTGAAGCTTTCTTT	CSAQGNTEAFF
TRBJ2-5	.	TRBV5-6	many	TGTGCCAGCAGCTTTTTGGGCCAAGAGACCCAGTACTTC	CASSFLGQETQYF
TRBJ1-1	TRBD1	TRBV4-3	many	TGCGCCAGCAGCCAGGTCACAGGGGGAATGAACACTGAAGCTTTCTTT	CASSQVTGGMNTEAFF
TRBJ1-2	.	TRBV6-2/TRBV6-3	many	TGTGCCAGCAGTTACTCCGGGACCTATGGCTACACCTTC	CASSYSGTYGYTF
TRBJ2-1	TRBD2	TRBV4-3	many	TGCGCCAGCAGCCAGGGACTAGCGGGGCTCTACAATGAGCAGTTCTTC	CASSQGLAGLYNEQFF
TRBJ1-6	TRBD1	TRBV6-5	few	TGTGCCAGCAGGAAACAGGGACAGGGGGCGGTTAGCTCCTATAATTCACCCCTCCACTTT	CASRKQGQGAVSSYNSPLHF
TRBJ1-2	.	TRBV20-1	few	TGCAGTGGAGCGTGGCAAAACTATGGCTACACCTTC	CSGAWQNYGYTF
TRBJ1-1	.	TRBV5-1	.	TGCGCCAGCAGCTTGGGGACCATGGCTTTCTTT	CASSLGTMAFF
TRBJ1-1	.	TRBV29-1	few	TGCAGCGTCCCTTCCCCCTACACTGAAGCTTTCTTT	CSVPSPYTEAFF
TRBJ1-6	.	TRBV11-2	many	TGTGCCAGCAGCTTAGTAGGGGGGAATTCACCCCTCCACTTT	CASSLVGGNSPLHF
TRBJ2-7	.	TRBV10-1	many	TGCGCCAGCAGTGGCACGGGTTTGGGCGAGCAGTACTTC	CASSGTGLGEQYF
TRBJ2-2	.	TRBV18	few	TGTGCCAGCGAGTCGGTGGGGGAGCTGTTTTTT	CASESVGELFF
TRBJ2-5	TRBD1	TRBV3-1	many	TGTGCCAGCAGCCAGACCAGGGGGGAGACCCAGTACTTC	CASSQTRGETQYF
TRBJ1-1	.	TRBV28	.	TGTGCCAGCTTGACACAGAACACTGAAGCTTTCTTT	CASLTQNTEAFF
TRBJ2-7	.	TRBV19	.	TGTGCCAGTAGTCCCCGGACCCGGGCGGGCGAGCAGTACTTC	CASSPRTRAGEQYF
TRBJ1-2	.	TRBV9	few	TGTGCCAGCAGCACCCTCCCCGGGGCGGAAGATGGCTACACCTTC	CASSTLPGAEDGYTF
TRBJ1-1	.	TRBV29-1	.	TGCAGCGTTGAAGGGGGCACAGGGCCAAACACTGAAGCTTTCTTT	CSVEGGTGPNTEAFF
TRBJ1-2	.	TRBV7-9	.	TGTGCCAGCAGCTTAAGCGGTGGGGAGACCTCCTATGGCTACACCTTC	CASSLSGGETSYGYTF
TRBJ2-7	.	TRBV7-2	few	TGTGCCAGCAGCTTAGGAGCCCTGGAGGAGCAGTACTTC	CASSLGALEEQYF
TRBJ1-5	.	TRBV9	few	TGTGCCAGCAGCGTAGGGGGCTTCAATCAGCCCCAGCATTTT	CASSVGGFNQPQHF
TRBJ1-1	.	TRBV10-3	few	TGTGCCATCAGTGATCACGGTGGAGGGACTGAAGCTTTCTTT	CAISDHGGGTEAFF
TRBJ1-2	TRBD1	TRBV19	few	TGTGCCAGTAGTACCCTGACAGGGAACTATGGCTACACCTTC	CASSTLTGNYGYTF
TRBJ1-2	.	TRBV9	.	TGTGCCAGCAGCCCCGGGGGCGAAGGCTACACCTTC	CASSPGGEGYTF
TRBJ2-7	.	TRBV24-1	few	TGTGCCACCAGTGGGCTGGACGAGCAGTACTTC	CATSGLDEQYF
TRBJ2-5	TRBD1	TRBV11-2	.	TGTGCCAGCATATTCAGGGGGCGTCCAGAGACCCAGTACTTC	CASIFRGRPETQYF
TRBJ1-2	TRBD1	TRBV28	.	TGTGCCAGCAGTTCAACGGACAGGGCCATCTATGGCTACACCTTC	CASSSTDRAIYGYTF
TRBJ2-5	.	TRBV27	.	TGTGCCAGCAGGGAACAAGAGACCCAGTACTTC	CASREQETQYF
TRBJ2-5	.	TRBV11-2	.	TGTGCCAGCAGCTTAGGGTCTCCGGTGGCCCCGAGGGAGACCCAGTACTTC	CASSLGSPVAPRETQYF
TRBJ1-1	.	TRBV18	.	TGTGCCAGCTCACGGACCGGGCCCAACACTGAAGCTTTCTTT	CASSRTGPNTEAFF
TRBJ2-7	.	TRBV11-2	.	TGTGCCAGCAGCCCGAAAGGACAGCCTCCCTACGAGCAGTACTTC	CASSPKGQPPYEQYF
TRBJ1-5	TRBD1	TRBV20-1	.	TGCAGTGCTAGCCGGACAGGGGCGGACAATCAGCCCCAGCATTTT	CSASRTGADNQPQHF
TRBJ2-7	.	TRBV20-1	many	TGCAGTGCTAGTGGTTCGGGACGGCGAAGTACCTACGAGCAGTACTTC	CSASGSGRRSTYEQYF
TRBJ2-6	.	TRBV29-1	many	TGCAGCGTTGGTCAAGCAGGTTCTGGGGCCAACGTCCTGACTTTC	CSVGQAGSGANVLTF